Listed here are 6 T cell receptor beta chains from one sample, sequenced in a study of shared clonotypes between healthy human individuals. Using immunoSEQ multiplex PCR, the repertoire was profiled, and TCRdb retains in-frame clones only, with some absent. The table has approximately 2,000,000 clones, 85% to 95% seen once. The sequencing sample was made of naive CD4+ T cells from PBMCs. Subset reported: CD45RA+ positively selected. The receptors stem from a man aged 18 to 29 in good health. Some clones in this sample may be carry-over from other donors' samples.

V gene TRBV11-2 combines with J gene TRBJ2-7; 8 nucleotides match TRBD2. Germline CDR1 and CDR2: SGHAT and FQNNGV. The CDR3 length is 14 residues. V gave up 5 bases and J gave up 1 base; unmatched junction bases: 4. The CDR3 protein is CASSVRGGSYEQYF. The CDR3 nucleotides are TGTGCCAGCAGCGTCCGGGGGGGTTCCTACGAGCAGTACTTC.

On this clone itself: Other DNA sequences of this sample code for an identical CDR3. This chain uses TRBV7-7 with TRBJ2-1; D may match TRBD1 or TRBD2 (5 bases each). Germline lookup yields CDR1 SSHAT and CDR2 FNYEAQ (reference sequence). The germline V and J ends were trimmed by 4 bases and 7 bases, with 11 bases remaining between them. CDR3 size: 13 residues. The CDR3 sequence: CASSSDRGNEQFF. CDR3 nucleotide sequence: TGTGCCAGCAGCTCAGACAGAGGGAATGAGCAGTTCTTC.

Here the CDR3 reads CASSPTGDSDTQYF. DNA for the CDR3: TGCGCCAGCAGCCCTACAGGAGATTCAGATACGCAGTATTTT. This sequence joins TRBV4-3 and TRBJ2-3; perhaps TRBD1 as D (5 bases). The ends were cut back, 4 bases at V and 4 bases at J, with 12 bases in the middle. The CDR3 runs to 14 residues. The germline gives CDR1 LGHNA, CDR2 YSLEER.

The V gene is TRBV28, the J gene TRBJ1-1, with D hard to call. Germline loops: CDR1 MDHEN, CDR2 SYDVKM. CDR3 size: 14 residues. V dropped 8 bases and J dropped 6 bases, with 19 bases sitting between them. CDR3 nucleotide sequence: TGTGCCAGCCGATCTCTGACGTCTGTCGCTGAAGCTTTCTTT. The encoded protein is CASRSLTSVAEAFF.

The chain joins TRBV27 to TRBJ1-2, with D maybe TRBD1 (6 bases). This CDR3 is 14 amino acids long. With 5 bases removed from V and 3 bases from J, the gap between germline ends came to 13 bases. Germline CDR1 MNHEY, CDR2 SMNVEV (reference sequence). CDR3 loop: CASSPRGGYYGYTF. The CDR3 nucleotides are TGTGCCAGCAGTCCCCGCGGGGGCTACTATGGCTACACCTTC.

The CDR3 region is CASSVLAGGGEQFF. The CDR3 DNA sequence: TGTGCCAGCAGTGTACTAGCGGGAGGTGGAGAGCAGTTCTTC. This chain links TRBV6-4 with TRBJ2-1; 12 bases agree with TRBD2. The CDR3 totals 14 residues. Per the germline V gene, CDR1 is MRHNA and CDR2 is SNTAGT. Trimming took 4 bases from V and 10 from J; bases not matched to a gene: 5.